The present T cell receptor beta chain was sequenced within a study of blood T cell repertoires in COVID-19. This table comes from immunoSEQ multiplex PCR, and its TCRdb copy is limited to in-frame clones, with some not included. The sample has under 250,000 clones; 83% are singletons. Germline V gene sequence: CDR1 LGHDT, CDR2 YNNKEL (reference sequence). V was trimmed by 1 base and J by 10 bases, leaving 7 bases between them. CDR3 length: 12 amino acids. The sequencing sample was made of peripheral blood. The sequence derives from a human donor in a cohort sampled during active COVID-19. The J gene is TRBJ1-4, the V gene TRBV3-1 (or the pseudogene TRBV3-2); D may be TRBD1 (5 bases). Written as DNA, the CDR3 is TGTGCCAGCAGCCAAGGGGGACTAAAACTGTTTTTT. This codes for CASSQGGLKLFF.